Listed below are T cell receptor beta chains from one sample, sequenced in a study of blood T cell repertoires in COVID-19. Data came from immunoSEQ multiplex PCR; TCRdb stores just in-frame clones and leaves some out. The data contain 200,000 to 250,000 clones, 82% of them singletons. Sequencing used peripheral blood. The source is a woman older than 75 with acute or convalescent COVID-19. The CDR3 runs from the conserved cysteine through the conserved F or W. The D gene is left open where the match is weak. Expanded clones get a size class; other rows say once, few or many, or leave the size out.

D gene: TRBD1; V gene: TRBV6-5; J gene: TRBJ2-7; clone size: .; CDR3 protein: CATQSGQGAGEQYF; CDR3 DNA: TGTGCCACTCAGTCGGGACAGGGGGCGGGTGAGCAGTACTTC
D gene: TRBD1; V gene: TRBV19; J gene: TRBJ2-3; clone size: .; CDR3 protein: CASLDRGRTDTQYF; CDR3 DNA: TGTGCCAGCCTGGACAGGGGGCGCACAGATACGCAGTATTTT
D gene: TRBD2; V gene: TRBV5-1; J gene: TRBJ2-1; clone size: .; CDR3 protein: CASSFGRGGALGEQFF; CDR3 DNA: TGCGCCAGCAGCTTTGGGCGCGGGGGGGCTCTAGGTGAGCAGTTCTTC
D gene: TRBD1; V gene: TRBV10-1; J gene: TRBJ1-6; clone size: .; CDR3 protein: CASRGDVGQGASSPLHF; CDR3 DNA: TGCGCCAGCCGAGGGGACGTAGGACAGGGGGCATCTTCACCCCTCCACTTT
D gene: .; V gene: TRBV5-4; J gene: TRBJ2-3; clone size: .; CDR3 protein: CASSAEPSTDTQYF; CDR3 DNA: TGTGCCAGCAGCGCGGAACCGAGCACAGATACGCAGTATTTT
D gene: TRBD1; V gene: TRBV28; J gene: TRBJ2-7; clone size: .; CDR3 protein: CASSFSTDRVRIYEQYF; CDR3 DNA: TGTGCCAGCAGTTTCAGTACTGACAGGGTCCGAATTTACGAGCAGTACTTC
D gene: .; V gene: TRBV6-5; J gene: TRBJ2-6; clone size: once; CDR3 protein: CASTITESGANVLTF; CDR3 DNA: TGTGCCAGCACTATCACAGAGTCTGGGGCCAACGTCCTGACTTTC
D gene: TRBD1; V gene: TRBV19; J gene: TRBJ1-6; clone size: .; CDR3 protein: CASATDRGTNSPLHF; CDR3 DNA: TGTGCCAGCGCAACCGACAGGGGGACCAATTCACCCCTCCACTTT
D gene: TRBD1; V gene: TRBV6-5; J gene: TRBJ1-2; clone size: .; CDR3 protein: CASSYSPGGSGYTF; CDR3 DNA: TGTGCCAGCAGTTACTCTCCAGGGGGCAGTGGCTACACCTTC
D gene: .; V gene: TRBV5-4; J gene: TRBJ1-2; clone size: .; CDR3 protein: CASGTPQSYGYTF; CDR3 DNA: TGTGCCAGCGGGACTCCTCAATCCTATGGCTACACCTTC
D gene: .; V gene: TRBV6-2/TRBV6-3; J gene: TRBJ2-2; clone size: .; CDR3 protein: CASSSRVDGELFF; CDR3 DNA: TGTGCCAGCAGTTCCAGGGTCGACGGGGAGCTGTTTTTT
D gene: .; V gene: TRBV4-1; J gene: TRBJ1-2; clone size: .; CDR3 protein: CASSQSGGEIYGYTF; CDR3 DNA: TGCGCCAGCAGCCAGAGCGGTGGGGAGATCTATGGCTACACCTTC
D gene: TRBD1; V gene: TRBV7-8; J gene: TRBJ1-3; clone size: .; CDR3 protein: CASSQSGTAISGNTIYF; CDR3 DNA: TGTGCCAGCAGCCAATCCGGGACAGCTATCTCTGGAAACACCATATATTTT
D gene: .; V gene: TRBV10-3; J gene: TRBJ1-2; clone size: .; CDR3 protein: CATKEGGLKYGYTF; CDR3 DNA: TGTGCCACGAAGGAGGGAGGACTGAAGTATGGCTACACCTTC
D gene: .; V gene: TRBV19; J gene: TRBJ1-1; clone size: once; CDR3 protein: CASSSRVQGGEAFF; CDR3 DNA: TGTGCCAGTAGCAGCCGCGTACAGGGAGGGGAAGCTTTCTTT
D gene: TRBD1; V gene: TRBV2; J gene: TRBJ1-2; clone size: once; CDR3 protein: CASMGQFNYGYTF; CDR3 DNA: TGTGCCAGCATGGGACAGTTTAACTATGGCTACACCTTC
D gene: TRBD1; V gene: TRBV7-2; J gene: TRBJ1-4; clone size: .; CDR3 protein: CASSAGQFNEKLFF; CDR3 DNA: TGTGCCAGCAGCGCGGGACAGTTCAATGAAAAACTGTTTTTT
D gene: .; V gene: TRBV24-1; J gene: TRBJ2-3; clone size: .; CDR3 protein: CATSDFGAYTDTQYF; CDR3 DNA: TGTGCCACCAGTGATTTTGGGGCGTACACAGATACGCAGTATTTT
D gene: TRBD2; V gene: TRBV7-9; J gene: TRBJ2-5; clone size: few; CDR3 protein: CASSANSGGAQETQYF; CDR3 DNA: TGTGCCAGCAGCGCCAATAGCGGGGGGGCCCAAGAGACCCAGTACTTC
D gene: .; V gene: TRBV29-1; J gene: TRBJ2-3; clone size: .; CDR3 protein: CSVGQGLSTDTQYF; CDR3 DNA: TGCAGCGTTGGGCAGGGACTCAGCACAGATACGCAGTATTTT
D gene: .; V gene: TRBV5-6; J gene: TRBJ1-2; clone size: .; CDR3 protein: CASSLIGGANYGYTF; CDR3 DNA: TGTGCCAGCAGCTTAATCGGGGGAGCTAACTATGGCTACACCTTC
D gene: TRBD2; V gene: TRBV15; J gene: TRBJ2-1; clone size: few; CDR3 protein: CATSRGSGGAVDEQFF; CDR3 DNA: TGTGCCACCAGCAGAGGATCCGGGGGGGCCGTCGATGAGCAGTTCTTC
D gene: .; V gene: TRBV6-5; J gene: TRBJ1-2; clone size: .; CDR3 protein: CASSYDRIYGYTF; CDR3 DNA: TGTGCCAGCAGTTACGACAGGATCTATGGCTACACCTTC
D gene: TRBD1; V gene: TRBV5-1; J gene: TRBJ2-2; clone size: .; CDR3 protein: CASSLGQASGELFF; CDR3 DNA: TGCGCCAGCAGCCTCGGACAGGCTAGCGGGGAGCTGTTTTTT
D gene: TRBD1; V gene: TRBV6-5; J gene: TRBJ1-1; clone size: .; CDR3 protein: CASSPTQGGEAFF; CDR3 DNA: TGTGCCAGCAGTCCAACGCAGGGGGGAGAAGCTTTCTTT
D gene: .; V gene: TRBV6-5; J gene: TRBJ1-1; clone size: once; CDR3 protein: CASHGQSTEAFF; CDR3 DNA: TGTGCCAGCCACGGACAATCCACTGAAGCTTTCTTT
D gene: .; V gene: TRBV5-1; J gene: TRBJ2-7; clone size: few; CDR3 protein: CASKKEGFEQYF; CDR3 DNA: TGCGCCAGCAAAAAGGAGGGCTTCGAGCAGTACTTC
D gene: .; V gene: TRBV7-2; J gene: TRBJ1-1; clone size: .; CDR3 protein: CASSPTRGGRRTEAFF; CDR3 DNA: TGTGCCAGCAGCCCAACCCGGGGGGGGCGCAGGACTGAAGCTTTCTTT
D gene: .; V gene: TRBV19; J gene: TRBJ1-2; clone size: .; CDR3 protein: CASSIMGTGTPNYGYTF; CDR3 DNA: TGTGCCAGTAGTATCATGGGAACAGGGACGCCGAACTATGGCTACACCTTC
D gene: TRBD1; V gene: TRBV6-5; J gene: TRBJ2-1; clone size: .; CDR3 protein: CATHGQGNLNEQFF; CDR3 DNA: TGTGCCACTCACGGACAGGGTAATCTCAATGAGCAGTTCTTC
D gene: .; V gene: TRBV9; J gene: TRBJ2-1; clone size: .; CDR3 protein: CASSVAYGTSYNEQFF; CDR3 DNA: TGTGCCAGCAGCGTAGCGTACGGTACCTCCTACAATGAGCAGTTCTTC
D gene: .; V gene: TRBV15; J gene: TRBJ2-1; clone size: .; CDR3 protein: CATSRERQTTYNEQFF; CDR3 DNA: TGTGCCACCAGCAGAGAGAGACAAACAACCTACAATGAGCAGTTCTTC
D gene: TRBD1; V gene: TRBV11-2; J gene: TRBJ1-2; clone size: .; CDR3 protein: CASSKGTAWGYGYTF; CDR3 DNA: TGTGCCAGCAGCAAGGGGACAGCCTGGGGCTATGGCTACACCTTC
D gene: .; V gene: TRBV11-1; J gene: TRBJ1-1; clone size: .; CDR3 protein: CASRTRLGTEAFF; CDR3 DNA: TGTGCCAGCAGAACGAGGTTGGGCACTGAAGCTTTCTTT
D gene: TRBD1; V gene: TRBV18; J gene: TRBJ1-1; clone size: once; CDR3 protein: CASSPGQGNTEAFF; CDR3 DNA: TGTGCCAGCTCACCAGGACAGGGGAACACTGAAGCTTTCTTT
D gene: .; V gene: TRBV3-1/TRBV3-2; J gene: TRBJ1-4; clone size: .; CDR3 protein: CASSYQPSRVTNEKLFF; CDR3 DNA: TGTGCCAGCAGCTACCAACCATCCAGGGTGACTAATGAAAAACTGTTTTTT
D gene: .; V gene: TRBV6-1; J gene: TRBJ1-1; clone size: few; CDR3 protein: CASSEGRNTEAFF; CDR3 DNA: TGTGCCAGCAGTGAGGGCAGGAACACTGAAGCTTTCTTT
D gene: TRBD1; V gene: TRBV29-1; J gene: TRBJ1-6; clone size: .; CDR3 protein: CSVRTGTVNSPLHF; CDR3 DNA: TGCAGCGTCAGAACCGGGACAGTTAATTCACCCCTCCACTTT
D gene: TRBD1; V gene: TRBV30; J gene: TRBJ1-6; clone size: .; CDR3 protein: CAWRTGGGFLSPLHF; CDR3 DNA: TGTGCCTGGAGAACAGGGGGTGGGTTCCTTTCACCCCTCCACTTT
D gene: .; V gene: TRBV27; J gene: TRBJ2-7; clone size: .; CDR3 protein: CASSFTFRDSYEQYF; CDR3 DNA: TGTGCCAGCAGTTTTACCTTCCGGGACTCCTACGAGCAGTACTTC
D gene: .; V gene: TRBV10-3; J gene: TRBJ2-7; clone size: .; CDR3 protein: CAISDGRISYEQYF; CDR3 DNA: TGTGCCATCAGTGATGGCCGAATTTCCTACGAGCAGTACTTC
D gene: .; V gene: TRBV5-1; J gene: TRBJ1-4; clone size: .; CDR3 protein: CASSLAQNEKLFF; CDR3 DNA: TGCGCCAGCAGCTTGGCACAGAATGAAAAACTGTTTTTT
D gene: TRBD2; V gene: TRBV5-4; J gene: TRBJ2-4; clone size: .; CDR3 protein: CASSFSGSENIQYF; CDR3 DNA: TGTGCCAGCAGCTTTAGCGGGTCCGAAAACATTCAGTACTTC
D gene: .; V gene: TRBV27; J gene: TRBJ1-4; clone size: .; CDR3 protein: CASSFNGKLFF; CDR3 DNA: TGTGCCAGCAGTTTTAACGGAAAACTGTTTTTT
D gene: .; V gene: TRBV6-5; J gene: TRBJ1-3; clone size: .; CDR3 protein: CASSYGARHSGNTIYF; CDR3 DNA: TGTGCCAGCAGTTACGGGGCCAGGCACTCTGGAAACACCATATATTTT
D gene: .; V gene: TRBV6-5; J gene: TRBJ2-7; clone size: .; CDR3 protein: CASSSQGSGQYF; CDR3 DNA: TGTGCCAGCAGTTCCCAGGGATCAGGGCAGTACTTC
D gene: TRBD1; V gene: TRBV5-5; J gene: TRBJ2-2; clone size: .; CDR3 protein: CASSLEGAGTGELFF; CDR3 DNA: TGTGCCAGCAGCTTGGAGGGGGCTGGCACCGGGGAGCTGTTTTTT
D gene: .; V gene: TRBV11-3; J gene: TRBJ2-1; clone size: .; CDR3 protein: CASSSNREGEQFF; CDR3 DNA: TGTGCCAGCAGCTCGAACAGGGAGGGTGAGCAGTTCTTC